This T cell receptor beta chain is from a study of T-cell memory formation after mild COVID-19. Germline assignment: CDR1 MNHNY and CDR2 SVGAGI (reference sequence). Between the trimmed V and J ends, which lost 3 bases and 5 bases, there was a span of 8 bases. This CDR3 has 12 residues. TCRdb processed the 5' RACE reads anew with MiXCR; each CDR3 protein has one entry. The sample yields fewer than 450,000 distinct CDR3 sequences, roughly 21% seen once. This clonotype was sampled from an adult woman who had mild COVID-19 (a few samples of this study predate the infection). Cell type and time point are not known. Sequencing was carried out using PBMCs or a T cell subset sorted from them (not recorded which). The V gene is TRBV6-6, the J gene TRBJ2-7; D is undetermined. The CDR3: CASSYNGNEQYF. Here the CDR3 DNA reads TGTGCCAGCAGTTATAACGGCAACGAGCAGTACTTC.